This T cell receptor (beta chain) was captured in a study of preoperative IRX-2 immunotherapy in early breast cancer. In its sample, this clone was seen once. The V gene lost 5 bases and the J gene lost 4 bases, with 18 bases spanning the gap. The CDR3 consists of 16 residues. The germline V gene encodes CDR1 SGHNT and CDR2 YENEEA. Here immunoSEQ multiplex PCR was the method, and the copy in TCRdb shows in-frame clones only, minus some. The data show roughly 93,000 clones, just over 85% seen once. The treatment denotes: preoperative locoregional IRX-2 cytokine immunotherapy. This phase Ib study tested locoregional IRX-2 cytokine immunotherapy given before surgery.

The clonotype was recovered from a human donor with breast cancer. J is TRBJ1-3 and V is TRBV11-3; D is unclear. The source was tumor tissue, collected after IRX-2 immunotherapy. The DNA of the CDR3 is TGTGCCAGCAGCCCCTCGGGAGGTCCCGCCGGAAACACCATATATTTT. Translated: CASSPSGGPAGNTIYF. The variable domain in full, completed from reference TRBV11-3 and TRBJ1-3, reads EAGVVQSPRYKIIEKKQPVAFWCNPISGHNTLYWYLQNLGQGPELLIRYENEEAVDDSQLPKDRFSAERLKGVDSTLKIQPAELGDSAVYLCASSPSGGPAGNTIYFGEGSWLTVV.